This entry lists 9 T cell receptor beta chains sequenced from one sample in a study of blood T cell repertoires in COVID-19. Clones were read by immunoSEQ multiplex PCR, and TCRdb kept only the in-frame ones, dropping some. The sample contains around 20,000 clones, over 75% of which appear only once. Source material: peripheral blood. The source is an elderly man with acute or convalescent COVID-19.

The chain links TRBV5-1 to TRBJ1-1; D is unresolved. The CDR3 spans 16 residues. CDR1 is SGHRS and CDR2 is YFSETQ in the germline V gene. Trimming pared 0 bases from V and 0 bases from J, leaving 12 bases between. CDR3 in amino acids: CASSLAGVRMNTEAFF. CDR3 nucleotide sequence: TGCGCCAGCAGCTTGGCAGGCGTCAGGATGAACACTGAAGCTTTCTTT.

The chain combines TRBV6-1 with TRBJ1-3; D is unresolved. This CDR3 spans 14 amino acids. V lost 5 bases, J lost 3 bases, and 11 bases lay in between. The germline CDR1 and CDR2 sequences are MNHNS and SASEGT. The CDR3 region is CASSPGMGGNTIYF. The CDR3 DNA follows: TGTGCCAGCAGTCCGGGGATGGGTGGAAACACCATATATTTT.

This chain joins TRBV15 and TRBJ2-6; 7 nucleotides agree with TRBD2. Germline lookup yields CDR1 LNHNV and CDR2 YYDKDF (reference sequence). This CDR3 spans 14 amino acids. Trimming cost V 8 bases and J 4 bases; bases outside gene matches: 5. In DNA, the CDR3 is TGTGCCACCGGCGGGGGAGGAGGGGCCAACGTCCTGACTTTC. It specifies CATGGGGGANVLTF.

The chain links TRBV28 to TRBJ2-3, with D maybe TRBD1 (6 bases). V lost 7 bases and J 2 bases, leaving 16 bases between the germline ends. The germline CDR1 and CDR2 sequences are MDHEN and SYDVKM. CDR3 length equals 15 residues. CDR3 sequence (DNA): TGTGCCAGCACCAAACCGGGACAACCCACAGATACGCAGTATTTT. Its translation is CASTKPGQPTDTQYF. Supplemented by reference TRBV28 and TRBJ2-3, the full variable domain reads DVKVTQSSRYLVKRTGEKVFLECVQDMDHENMFWYRQDPGLGLRLIYFSYDVKMKEKGDIPEGYSVSREKKERFSLILESASTNQTSMYLCASTKPGQPTDTQYFGPGTRLTVL.

J is TRBJ2-2 and V is TRBV19; D is perhaps TRBD1 (6 bases). This CDR3 is built from 15 residues. The germline V gene encodes CDR1 LNHDA and CDR2 SQIVND (reference sequence). V was cut by 4 bases and J by 6 bases, with 15 bases left in between. The CDR3 here is CASSNRVLGSGELFF. The CDR3 coding sequence is TGTGCCAGTAGTAACAGGGTACTCGGGTCCGGGGAGCTGTTTTTT.

The chain employs TRBV27 and TRBJ1-1, with 9 bases fitting TRBD1. There are 18 residues in the CDR3. Germline V gives CDR1 MNHEY, CDR2 SMNVEV (reference sequence). V lost 0 bases to trimming and J lost 5 bases; unmatched junction nucleotides: 13. CDR3 amino acids: CASSLSMRTGVKGTEAFF. The CDR3 DNA reads TGTGCCAGCAGTTTATCGATGAGGACAGGGGTAAAGGGGACTGAAGCTTTCTTT.

The CDR3 DNA sequence: TGTGCCAGCAGCCAACTGACTAGCGGGGGGCCCTACGAGCAGTACTTC. Translation gives CASSQLTSGGPYEQYF. V usage is TRBV4-2 and J usage is TRBJ2-7; 13 bases are shared with TRBD2. The germline CDR1 and CDR2 sequences are LGHNA and YNFKEQ. Trimming at V came to 2 bases and at J to 2 bases, leaving 3 bases not matched to a gene. The CDR3 extends over 16 amino acids.

CDR3: CASSAGRGLAYEQYF. The CDR3, as DNA: TGTGCCAGCAGCGCCGGCAGGGGTTTGGCCTACGAGCAGTACTTC. The chain employs TRBV7-2 and TRBJ2-7; TRBD1 is a possible D gene (6 bases). CDR1 and CDR2 from the germline V gene are SGHTA and FQGNSA. The CDR3 runs 15 residues. V lost 5 bases, J lost 2 bases, and 16 bases lay in between.

The chain uses TRBV7-2 and TRBJ1-2; D is possibly TRBD1 (5 bases). This CDR3 spans 13 amino acids. CDR1 is SGHTA, CDR2 FQGNSA, per germline. V was shortened by 3 bases and J by 8 bases, with 13 bases between the two germline ends. CDR3 residues: CASSFNGGDGYTF. CDR3 sequence (DNA): TGTGCCAGCAGCTTCAACGGAGGGGACGGCTACACCTTC.